One T cell receptor beta chain is described in this entry. As yet, its antigen is unknown. The authors sequenced patients whose flow cytometry had shown CD8+CD57+ cell expansion. The study profiled TCR beta VDJ and CDR3 using genomic DNA as template. TCRdb re-called the reads with MiXCR, one entry per CDR3 protein. The sample lists under 200,000 distinct CDR3 sequences, under 55% occurring once. This record comes from a study of CD8+CD57+ T cells in acquired aplastic anemia. Overall study: The mean DNA yield obtained from sorted CD4+ and CD8+ cells came to approximately 3 ug. The study, taken as a whole, reports: CD8+ Simpson's diversity showed no significant patient-control difference.

This TCR was sampled from a human donor with aplastic anemia. Sequencing was carried out using sorted CD4+, CD8+, or CD8+CD57+ T cells (not recorded which) from PBMCs.

CDR3 in amino acids: CAWSLGGRNEQFF. CDR3 nucleotides: TGTGCCTGGAGTTTAGGAGGGAGGAATGAGCAGTTCTTC. This chain uses TRBV30 with TRBJ2-1, with TRBD2 as a possible D gene (6 bases). Looked up from germline, CDR1 is GTSNPN and CDR2 is SVGIG (reference sequence). V shed 2 bases and J shed 7 bases, with 12 bases lying between them. The CDR3 consists of 13 residues. The full variable domain, completed using reference TRBV30 and TRBJ2-1, is SQTIHQWPATLVQPVGSPLSLECTVEGTSNPNLYWYRQAAGRGLQLLFYSVGIGQISSEVPQNLSASRPQDRQFILSSKKLLLSDSGFYLCAWSLGGRNEQFFGPGTRLTVL.